This TCR beta chain originates from a study of cytomegalovirus exposure and HLA in healthy donors. This clone was detected only once. What it binds is unknown. PCR used 60 Vbeta primers and 13 Jbeta primers. The table came from immunoSEQ multiplex PCR; TCRdb's copy has only in-frame clones and leaves some out. The repertoire holds approximately 100,000 clones, with approximately 80% as singletons. Overall study results and limits: Looking again later, the authors saw that most CMV-associated TCR beta chains seemed HLA-restricted.

Trimming cost V 6 bases and J 4 bases; bases outside gene matches: 4. Germline CDR1 MNHNS, CDR2 SASEGT. The length of the CDR3 is 13 residues. Input material: PBMCs. The V and J genes are TRBV6-1 and TRBJ1-1; 8 nucleotides agree with TRBD1. The TCR sequence derives from a middle-aged man in good health and CMV-seropositive. CDR3 sequence reads: CASSSGTGTEAFF. Here the CDR3 DNA reads TGTGCCAGCAGCTCCGGGACAGGCACTGAAGCTTTCTTT.